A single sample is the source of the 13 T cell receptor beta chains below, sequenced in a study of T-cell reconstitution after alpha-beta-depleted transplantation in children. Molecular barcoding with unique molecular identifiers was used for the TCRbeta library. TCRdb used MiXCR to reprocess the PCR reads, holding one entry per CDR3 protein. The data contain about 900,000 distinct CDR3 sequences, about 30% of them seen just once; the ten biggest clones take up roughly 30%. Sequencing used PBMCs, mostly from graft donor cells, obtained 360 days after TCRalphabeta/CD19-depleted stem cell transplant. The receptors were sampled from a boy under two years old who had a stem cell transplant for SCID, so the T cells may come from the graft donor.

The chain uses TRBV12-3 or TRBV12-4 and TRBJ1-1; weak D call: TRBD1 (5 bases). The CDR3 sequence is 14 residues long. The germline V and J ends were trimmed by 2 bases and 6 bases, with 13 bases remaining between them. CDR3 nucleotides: TGTGCCAGCAGTTTAAGCCGGCCAGGGTCTGAAGCTTTCTTT. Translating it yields CASSLSRPGSEAFF.

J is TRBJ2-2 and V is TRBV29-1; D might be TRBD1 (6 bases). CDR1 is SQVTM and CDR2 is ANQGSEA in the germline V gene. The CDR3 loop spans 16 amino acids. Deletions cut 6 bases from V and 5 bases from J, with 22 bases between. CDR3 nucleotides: TGCAGCGTCCATATAGGGGGAAGTAGGTTGACCGGGGAGCTGTTTTTT. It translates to CSVHIGGSRLTGELFF.

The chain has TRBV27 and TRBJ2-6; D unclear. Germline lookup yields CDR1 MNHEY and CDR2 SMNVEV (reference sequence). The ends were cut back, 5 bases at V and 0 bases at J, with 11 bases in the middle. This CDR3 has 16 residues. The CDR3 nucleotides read TGTGCCAGCAGTCAGGTTCGGATCTCTGGGGCCAACGTCCTGACTTTC. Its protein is CASSQVRISGANVLTF.

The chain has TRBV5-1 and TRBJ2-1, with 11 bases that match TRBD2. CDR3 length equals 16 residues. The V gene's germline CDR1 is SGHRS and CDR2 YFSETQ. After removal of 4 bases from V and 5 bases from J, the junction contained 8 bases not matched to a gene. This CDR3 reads CASSALAGGVNNEQFF. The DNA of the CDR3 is TGCGCCAGCAGCGCCCTAGCGGGAGGAGTTAACAATGAGCAGTTCTTC.

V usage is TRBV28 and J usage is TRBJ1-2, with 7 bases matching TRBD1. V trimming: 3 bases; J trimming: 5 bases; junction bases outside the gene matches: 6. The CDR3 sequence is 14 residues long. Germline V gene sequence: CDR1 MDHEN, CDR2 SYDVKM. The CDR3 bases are TGTGCCAGCAGTTTCCAAGACAGGGATTATGGCTACACCTTC. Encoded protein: CASSFQDRDYGYTF.

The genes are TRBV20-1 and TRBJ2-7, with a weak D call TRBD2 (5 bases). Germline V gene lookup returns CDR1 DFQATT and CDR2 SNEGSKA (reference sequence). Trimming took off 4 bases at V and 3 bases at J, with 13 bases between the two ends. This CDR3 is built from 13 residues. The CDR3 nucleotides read TGCAGTGCTACAGAGCCGAGGGTCTACGAGCAGTACTTC. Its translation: CSATEPRVYEQYF.

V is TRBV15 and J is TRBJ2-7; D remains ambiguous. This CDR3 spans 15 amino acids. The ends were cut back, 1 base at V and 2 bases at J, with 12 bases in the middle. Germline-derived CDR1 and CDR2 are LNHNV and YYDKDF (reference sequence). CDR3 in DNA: TGTGCCACCAGCAGAGCCCGTACCGTTCCCTACGAGCAGTACTTC. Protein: CATSRARTVPYEQYF. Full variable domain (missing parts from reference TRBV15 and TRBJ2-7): DAMVIQNPRYQVTQFGKPVTLSCSQTLNHNVMYWYQQKSSQAPKLLFHYYDKDFNNEADTPDNFQSRRPNTSFCFLDIRSPGLGDTAMYLCATSRARTVPYEQYFGPGTRLTVT.

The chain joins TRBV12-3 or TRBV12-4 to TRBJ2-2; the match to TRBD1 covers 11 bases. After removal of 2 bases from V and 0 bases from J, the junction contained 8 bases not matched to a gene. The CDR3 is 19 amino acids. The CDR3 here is CASSLIWTGGRTNTGELFF. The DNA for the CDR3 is TGTGCCAGCAGTTTAATTTGGACAGGGGGCCGTACGAACACCGGGGAGCTGTTTTTT.

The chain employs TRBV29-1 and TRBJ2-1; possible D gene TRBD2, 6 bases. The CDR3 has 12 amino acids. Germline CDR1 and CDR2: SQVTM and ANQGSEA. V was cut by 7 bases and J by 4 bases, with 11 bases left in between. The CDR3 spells CSGGDGYNEQFF. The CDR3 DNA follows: TGCAGCGGCGGGGATGGGTACAATGAGCAGTTCTTC.

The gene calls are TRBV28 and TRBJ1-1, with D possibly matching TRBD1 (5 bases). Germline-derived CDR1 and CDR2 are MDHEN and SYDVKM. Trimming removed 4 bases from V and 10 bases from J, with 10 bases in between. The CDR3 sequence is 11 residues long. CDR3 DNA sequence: TGTGCCAGCAGTTATGAGGGGAGAGCTTTCTTT. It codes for CASSYEGRAFF.

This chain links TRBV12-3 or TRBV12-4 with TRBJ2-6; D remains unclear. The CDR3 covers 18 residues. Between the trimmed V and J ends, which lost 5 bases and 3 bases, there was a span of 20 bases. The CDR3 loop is CASSPPPLSSGGANVLTF. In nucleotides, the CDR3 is TGTGCCAGCAGTCCCCCCCCCCTCTCTAGTGGTGGGGCCAACGTCCTGACTTTC.

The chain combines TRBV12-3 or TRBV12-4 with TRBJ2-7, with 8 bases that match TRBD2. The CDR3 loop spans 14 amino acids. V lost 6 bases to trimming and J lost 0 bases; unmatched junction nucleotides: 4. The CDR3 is CASRTGGSSYEQYF. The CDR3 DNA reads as TGTGCCAGCAGGACGGGGGGGAGCTCCTACGAGCAGTACTTC.

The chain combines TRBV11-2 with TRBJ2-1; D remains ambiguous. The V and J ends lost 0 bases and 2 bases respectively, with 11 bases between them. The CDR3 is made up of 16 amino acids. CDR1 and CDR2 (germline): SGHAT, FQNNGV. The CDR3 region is CASSLDPGRAYNEQFF. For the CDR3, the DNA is TGTGCCAGCAGCTTAGACCCGGGTAGGGCCTACAATGAGCAGTTCTTC.